This T cell receptor beta chain was sequenced during a study of T cell responses to AZD1222 COVID-19 vaccine. Trimming removed 3 bases at V and 4 bases at J, with 14 bases between. The CDR3 totals 15 residues. Per the germline V gene, CDR1 is SGDLS and CDR2 is YYNGEE. Notes on the study in general: Baseline seropositivity occurred in only 5 to 7 AZD1222 recipients. Spike-specific TCR breadth and depth rose after two AZD1222 doses. CD4 TCRs linked to vaccination spanned spike, dominating at 160-218 and 743-854.

Concerning this clone: The target antigen is unknown.

Method: immunoSEQ multiplex PCR; TCRdb's copy keeps in-frame clones and lacks some. There are under 200,000 clones in the sample; more than 85% occur only once, and roughly 3.8% lies in the top ten. The chain joins TRBV9 to TRBJ1-3; no definite D call. This TCR was recovered from an adult in good health. The source material was peripheral blood, sampled on day 0 of AZD1222 vaccination. CDR3 in DNA: TGTGCCAGCAGCGGTACGGGATCGGTAGGAAACACCATATATTTT. Translation gives CASSGTGSVGNTIYF. The complete variable domain, with remaining parts taken from reference TRBV9 and TRBJ1-3, reads DSGVTQTPKHLITATGQRVTLRCSPRSGDLSVYWYQQSLDQGLQFLIQYYNGEERAKGNILERFSAQQFPDLHSELNLSSLELGDSALYFCASSGTGSVGNTIYFGEGSWLTVV.